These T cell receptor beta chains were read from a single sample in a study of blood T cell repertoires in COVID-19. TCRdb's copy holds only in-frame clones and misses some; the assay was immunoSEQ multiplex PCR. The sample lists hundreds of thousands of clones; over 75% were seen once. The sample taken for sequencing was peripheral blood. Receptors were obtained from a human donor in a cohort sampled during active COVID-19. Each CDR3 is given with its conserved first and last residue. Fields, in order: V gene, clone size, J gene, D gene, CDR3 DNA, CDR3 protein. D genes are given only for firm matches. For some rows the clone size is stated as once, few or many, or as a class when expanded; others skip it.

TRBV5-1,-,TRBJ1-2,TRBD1,TGCGCCAGCAGCTTTGGTCCAGGGGGAGACTATGGCTACACCTTC,CASSFGPGGDYGYTF
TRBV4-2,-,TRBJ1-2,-,TGTGCCAGCAGCCCGAGAGGGCAGACTAACTATGGCTACACCTTC,CASSPRGQTNYGYTF
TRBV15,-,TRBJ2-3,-,TGTGCCACCGGGGGCGCCGGCACAGATACGCAGTATTTT,CATGGAGTDTQYF
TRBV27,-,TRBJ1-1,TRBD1,TGTGCCAGCAGTTTAGGAGACAGGGTTGAAGCTTTCTTT,CASSLGDRVEAFF
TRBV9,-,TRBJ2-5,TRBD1,TGTGCCAGCAGCCCAGGGACAGCTCAAGAGACCCAGTACTTC,CASSPGTAQETQYF
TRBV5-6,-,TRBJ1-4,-,TGTGCCAGCAGCTTGGAAGGGGGTGAGGAAAAACTGTTTTTT,CASSLEGGEEKLFF
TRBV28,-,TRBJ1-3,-,TGTGCCAGCAGTTGGAACCCGACTAGAGCGGCCGCTGGAAACACCATATATTTT,CASSWNPTRAAAGNTIYF
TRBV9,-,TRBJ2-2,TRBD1,TGTGCCAGCAGCTACGGGACAGGGCGGGACACCGGGGAGCTGTTTTTT,CASSYGTGRDTGELFF
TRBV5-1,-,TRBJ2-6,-,TGCGCCAGCAGCTTGGCGCCAGGGCAGGGGGGAAGCTCTGGGGCCAACGTCCTGACTTTC,CASSLAPGQGGSSGANVLTF
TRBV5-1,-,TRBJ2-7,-,TGCGCCAGCAGCTTCGGAACACAGTTGCAGAACTCCTACGAGCAGTACTTC,CASSFGTQLQNSYEQYF
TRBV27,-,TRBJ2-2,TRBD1,TGTGCCAGCAGTTTCGACAGGGCGTCCGGGGAGCTGTTTTTT,CASSFDRASGELFF
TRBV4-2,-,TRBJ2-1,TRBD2,TGTGCCAGCAGCCCAATTTCGTCTGTTAGCGGGGGGGCTTACAATGAGCAGTTCTTC,CASSPISSVSGGAYNEQFF
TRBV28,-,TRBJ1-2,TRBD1,TGTGCCAGCAAGGGACAGGGGAGGTATGGCTACACCTTC,CASKGQGRYGYTF
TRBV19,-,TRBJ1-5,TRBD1,TGTGCCAGTAGACTCGACAGGGGGAGCAATCAGCCCCAGCATTTT,CASRLDRGSNQPQHF
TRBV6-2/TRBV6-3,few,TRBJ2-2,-,TGTGCCAGCAGTTCTACCACCGGGGAGCTGTTTTTT,CASSSTTGELFF
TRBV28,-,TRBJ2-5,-,TGTGCCAGCAGTTTAGGAGGGCAAGAGACCCAGTACTTC,CASSLGGQETQYF
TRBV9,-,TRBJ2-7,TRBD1,TGTGCCAGCAGCACAGGACAGGGGGCCGTCTACGAGCAGTACTTC,CASSTGQGAVYEQYF
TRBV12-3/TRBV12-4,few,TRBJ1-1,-,TGTGCCAGCAGTTTCGGGTCTGAAGCTTTCTTT,CASSFGSEAFF
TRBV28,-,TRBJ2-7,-,TGTGCCAGCACCGAAGCGAGGGCTTCATACGAGCAGTACTTC,CASTEARASYEQYF
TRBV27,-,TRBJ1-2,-,TGTGCCAGCAGTTTTTCCGGGACTCTCTATGGCTACACCTTC,CASSFSGTLYGYTF
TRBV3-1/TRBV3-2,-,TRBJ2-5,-,TGTGCCAGCAGCGTACAGGGCCAAGAGACCCAGTACTTC,CASSVQGQETQYF
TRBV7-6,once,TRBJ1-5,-,TGTGCCAGCAGCCAGGGACTTCAGCGTAGCAATCAGCCCCAGCATTTT,CASSQGLQRSNQPQHF
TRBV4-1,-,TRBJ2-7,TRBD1,TGCGCCGCAGGCGCGGGACAGGGGGCCTTCGAGCAGTACTTC,CAAGAGQGAFEQYF
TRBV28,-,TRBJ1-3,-,TGTGCCAGCAGTTCCCCCCAAGGACCTGGCATCAGGAGGTCTGGAAACACCATATATTTT,CASSSPQGPGIRRSGNTIYF
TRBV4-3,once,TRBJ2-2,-,TGCGCCAGCAGGCACATCGTTATGAACACCGGGGAGCTGTTTTTT,CASRHIVMNTGELFF
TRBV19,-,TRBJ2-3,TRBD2,TGTGCCAGTAGTATAGATGGAGCGGGAGCCTCCACAGATACGCAGTATTTT,CASSIDGAGASTDTQYF
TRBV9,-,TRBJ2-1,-,TGTGCCAGCAGCGTAGGTATAGTTACCTACAATGAGCAGTTCTTC,CASSVGIVTYNEQFF
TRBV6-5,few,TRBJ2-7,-,TGTGCCAGCACCATTAGGGGCTCCTACGAGCAGTACTTC,CASTIRGSYEQYF
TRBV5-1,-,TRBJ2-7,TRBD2,TGCGCCAGCAGCTTGACGGGGGAGCGGGGTGAGCAGTACTTC,CASSLTGERGEQYF
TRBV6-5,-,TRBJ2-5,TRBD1,TGTGCCAGCAGTCACAACAGGGGTCAAGAGACCCAGTACTTC,CASSHNRGQETQYF
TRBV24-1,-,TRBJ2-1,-,TGTGCCACCAGTGGCTCAGGAATCCCCTCCTACAATGAGCAGTTCTTC,CATSGSGIPSYNEQFF
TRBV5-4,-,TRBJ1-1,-,TGTGCCAGCAGTCCCTTGGCAGGGGCGGACACTGAAGCTTTCTTT,CASSPLAGADTEAFF
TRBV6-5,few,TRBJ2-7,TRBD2,TGTGCCAGCAGCCCCGGACTAGCGGGAGTGAGGGAGCAGTACTTC,CASSPGLAGVREQYF
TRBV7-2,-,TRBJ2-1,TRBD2,TGTGCCAGCAGCTTAAGTACTAGCGGGGCCGGGCTCTTC,CASSLSTSGAGLF
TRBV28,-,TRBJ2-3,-,TGTGCCAGCAGTTTAGCCCCATGGGAGCGGAGCACAGATACGCAGTATTTT,CASSLAPWERSTDTQYF